This TCR beta chain was recovered during a study of vaccination effects on CD4 cells after COVID-19. Findings and limits, study-wide: Healthy vaccinees' vaccine-induced clones included only 1 of 255 that recognized common cold coronaviruses. Clones from infection and from vaccination both contracted markedly late after vaccination.

Expansion of antigen-specific CD4+ T cells with viral peptide pools was carried out by the ViraFEST assay before sequencing. Culture proceeded for nine to eleven days, and CD4+ T cells were then isolated. Turning to this clone: The antigen is not known.

V was pared by 5 bases and J by 0 bases, with 11 bases between. The V gene's germline CDR1 is MGHRA and CDR2 YSYEKL. The CDR3 is 15 amino acids. TCRdb's copy holds only in-frame clones and misses some; the assay was immunoSEQ multiplex PCR. Among 8,700 or so clones listed, 65% to 85% were seen once. The source of this sequence is a human donor who received a COVID-19 vaccine. The J gene is TRBJ2-4, the V gene TRBV4-1; D remains unclear. The material sequenced was CD4+ T cells from PBMCs cultured with HCoV-229E spike peptides, taken before COVID-19 vaccination. The CDR3 bases are TGCGCCAGCAGCGTGAGCAGCGTAGCCAAAAACATTCAGTACTTC. Amino acids: CASSVSSVAKNIQYF.